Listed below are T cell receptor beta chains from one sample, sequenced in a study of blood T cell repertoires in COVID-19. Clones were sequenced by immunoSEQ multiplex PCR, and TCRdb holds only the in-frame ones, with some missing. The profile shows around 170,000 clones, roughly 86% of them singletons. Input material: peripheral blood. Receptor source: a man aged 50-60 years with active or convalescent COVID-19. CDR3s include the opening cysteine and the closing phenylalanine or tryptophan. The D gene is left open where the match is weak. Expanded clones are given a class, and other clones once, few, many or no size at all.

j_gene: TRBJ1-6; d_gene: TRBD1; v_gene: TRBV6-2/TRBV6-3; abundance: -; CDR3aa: CASSRTGNNSPLHF; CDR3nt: TGTGCCAGCAGTCGGACAGGGAATAATTCACCCCTCCACTTT
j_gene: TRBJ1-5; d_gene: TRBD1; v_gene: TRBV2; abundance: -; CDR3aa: CASMVGTGGPYSNQPQHF; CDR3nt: TGTGCCAGCATGGTCGGGACAGGGGGCCCATATAGCAATCAGCCCCAGCATTTT
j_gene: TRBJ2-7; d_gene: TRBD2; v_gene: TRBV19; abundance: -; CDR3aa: CASSIAGGEGYEQYF; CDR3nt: TGTGCCAGTAGTATAGCGGGGGGAGAGGGCTACGAGCAGTACTTC
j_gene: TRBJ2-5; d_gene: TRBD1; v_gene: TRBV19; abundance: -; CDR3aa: CASSATDRGWETQYF; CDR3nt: TGTGCCAGTAGTGCGACGGACAGGGGTTGGGAGACCCAGTACTTC
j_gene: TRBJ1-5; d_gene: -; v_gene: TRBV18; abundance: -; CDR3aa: CASSPREGNQPQHF; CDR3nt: TGTGCCAGCTCACCTCGGGAGGGCAATCAGCCCCAGCATTTT
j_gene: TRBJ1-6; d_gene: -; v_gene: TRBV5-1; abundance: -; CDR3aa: CASSLDRIYNSPLHF; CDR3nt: TGCGCCAGCAGCTTGGACAGGATCTATAATTCACCCCTCCACTTT
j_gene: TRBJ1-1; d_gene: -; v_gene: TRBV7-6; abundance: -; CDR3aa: CASSPETGGPTEAFF; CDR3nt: TGTGCCAGCAGCCCTGAGACAGGCGGCCCCACTGAAGCTTTCTTT
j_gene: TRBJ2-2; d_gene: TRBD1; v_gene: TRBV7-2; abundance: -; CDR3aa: CASSLGPGQANTGELFF; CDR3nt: TGTGCCAGCAGCTTAGGTCCGGGACAGGCGAACACCGGGGAGCTGTTTTTT
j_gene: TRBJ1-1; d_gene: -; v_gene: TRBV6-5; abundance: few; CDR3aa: CASSLLTGNTEAFF; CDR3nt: TGTGCCAGCAGTCTTTTAACAGGGAACACTGAAGCTTTCTTT
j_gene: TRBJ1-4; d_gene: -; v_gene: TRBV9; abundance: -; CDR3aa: CASSPGDTGGEKLFF; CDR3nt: TGTGCCAGCAGCCCGGGGGACACGGGGGGGGAAAAACTGTTTTTT
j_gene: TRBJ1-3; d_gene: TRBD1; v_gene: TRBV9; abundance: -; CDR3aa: CASSQIGTGPGNTIYF; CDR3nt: TGTGCCAGCAGCCAAATAGGGACAGGGCCTGGAAACACCATATATTTT
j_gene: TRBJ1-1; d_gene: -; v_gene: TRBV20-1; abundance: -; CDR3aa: CSAMGGTEAFF; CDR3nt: TGCAGTGCCATGGGAGGAACTGAAGCTTTCTTT
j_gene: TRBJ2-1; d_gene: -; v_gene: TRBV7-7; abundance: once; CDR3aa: CASSKVARAEQFF; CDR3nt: TGTGCTAGCAGCAAAGTCGCGAGGGCTGAGCAGTTCTTC
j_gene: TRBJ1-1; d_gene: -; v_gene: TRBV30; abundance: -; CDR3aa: CAWSSVQEAFF; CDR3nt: TGTGCCTGGAGTTCTGTCCAGGAAGCTTTCTTT
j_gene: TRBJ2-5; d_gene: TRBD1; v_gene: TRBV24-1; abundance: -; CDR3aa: CATSDLNRGEETQYF; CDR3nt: TGTGCCACCAGTGATTTGAACAGGGGGGAAGAGACCCAGTACTTC
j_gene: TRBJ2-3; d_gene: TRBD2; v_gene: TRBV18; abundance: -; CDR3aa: CASSPGLAGQTDTQYF; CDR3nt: TGTGCCAGCTCACCAGGATTAGCGGGACAAACAGATACGCAGTATTTT